The clone carrying this TCR beta chain was seen more than once but under ten times. Its antigen is unidentified. This sample stems from a study of post-analysis software for immune sequencing data. General observations from the study: Co-batched samples clustered tightly together by F measure. Normalized Chao1 diversity was significantly lower in multiple sclerosis patients than in controls. Higher frequency in patients than in controls was seen for about five TRBV segments, with TRBV5-6, TRBV5-1 and TRBV20-1 among them.

Unique molecular identifiers featured in each of the TCR beta cDNA libraries. Each batch of about 1 to 11 million T cells produced some 500,000 cDNA molecules. TCRdb analysed the PCR reads with MiXCR anew, one entry per CDR3 protein. In the table there are about 430,000 distinct CDR3 sequences, 39% of which are singletons. Trimming at V came to 5 bases and at J to 5 bases, leaving 13 bases not matched to a gene. The CDR3 is 16 amino acids. The germline CDR1 and CDR2 sequences are SGHTA and FQGNSA. Sequencing was done on a sample of blood. V gene TRBV7-2 combines with J gene TRBJ2-5, with 8 bases matching TRBD2. This TCR came from a girl aged 2-9 years with multiple sclerosis. CDR3 amino acids: CASSPSSSGRWETQYF. The CDR3 DNA is TGTGCCAGCAGCCCCAGCTCGAGCGGGAGATGGGAGACCCAGTACTTC.